This TCR beta chain was recovered during a study of PD-1 blockade in mismatch repair-deficient tumors. Study at large: Enrolled about 2012-2016, patients had progressing, pretreated mismatch repair-deficient cancers of about a dozen types.

The protocol was immunoSEQ multiplex PCR, while the TCRdb copy is restricted to in-frame clones and leaves out a portion. The data hold around 25,000 clones, with approximately 83% observed a single time. This clone has a single count. V lost 3 bases and J lost 6, with 12 bases in between. The CDR3 is made up of 14 amino acids. Germline-derived CDR1 and CDR2 are SGHDN and FVKESK. Material: peripheral blood, obtained 12 weeks after starting pembrolizumab. The gene calls are TRBV14 and TRBJ2-4; no reliable D call. The source is an adult with mismatch repair-deficient cancer. For the CDR3, the DNA is TGTGCCAGCAGCCAGACGGGTATTGTAAACATTCAGTACTTC. Protein sequence: CASSQTGIVNIQYF.